A single sample gave rise to the 5 T cell receptor beta chains below, sequenced in a study of T cell responses to AZD1222 COVID-19 vaccine. Some clones are missing from TCRdb's copy, which holds only in-frame ones; the method was immunoSEQ multiplex PCR. Of fewer than 95,000 clones detected, over 75% appear once; the ten largest clones hold roughly 5%. The starting material was peripheral blood, obtained 28 days after the second AZD1222 dose. These receptors were taken from an adult who received the AZD1222 COVID-19 vaccine.

The genes are TRBV4-1 and TRBJ1-2, with D perhaps matching TRBD1 (5 bases). CDR1 is MGHRA, CDR2 YSYEKL, per germline. The V and J ends lost 2 bases and 4 bases respectively, with 11 bases between them. The CDR3 extends over 14 amino acids. In DNA, the CDR3 is TGCGCCAGCAGCCAACCAGACAGCTCCTATGGCTACACCTTC. Amino acids: CASSQPDSSYGYTF.

This chain links TRBV21-1 with TRBJ1-6; the table's D gene call, TRBD1, was not cross checked with the DNA. TRBV21-1 is noted as a pseudogene. The CDR3 covers 18 residues. CDR3 bases: TGTGCCAGCAGCAAAATGGTACCCATCAGGCTGTATAATTCACCCCTCCACTTT. This translates into CASSKMVPIRLYNSPLHF.

This clone is classed as medium-sized. The J gene is TRBJ2-1, the V gene TRBV9; 13 nucleotides line up with TRBD2. This CDR3 contains 20 residues. V was pared by 0 bases and J by 0 bases, with 9 bases of the junction left unmatched. Germline V gives CDR1 SGDLS, CDR2 YYNGEE. The CDR3, as DNA: TGTGCCAGCAGCGTAGAACCCGGACTAGCGGGGGACATCTCCTACAATGAGCAGTTCTTC. This gives the protein CASSVEPGLAGDISYNEQFF.

The CDR3 bases are TGCAGCGTCCCCTCCCCCAGGGGCACTGAAGCTTTCTTT. Protein: CSVPSPRGTEAFF. V usage is TRBV29-1 and J usage is TRBJ1-1; D possibly corresponds to TRBD1 (6 bases). Germline V gene lookup returns CDR1 SQVTM and CDR2 ANQGSEA. The length of the CDR3 is 13 residues. V was cut by 6 bases and J by 4 bases, with 15 bases left in between.

This chain links TRBV6-5 with TRBJ1-2, with 7 bases aligning to TRBD1. This CDR3 spans 13 amino acids. Unmatched junction bases numbered 3, after V lost 5 bases and J lost 3 bases. Germline V gene lookup returns CDR1 MNHEY and CDR2 SVGAGI. CDR3 sequence: CASSQGVYYGYTF. The CDR3, as DNA: TGTGCCAGCAGTCAGGGGGTTTACTATGGCTACACCTTC.